This T cell receptor (beta chain) was observed in a study of T-cell memory formation after mild COVID-19. Study conclusions and caveats: Among CD4+ contracting clones, most were CM and EM, and CD8+ ones EMRA.

TCRdb redid the calling of the 5' RACE reads with MiXCR, one entry per CDR3 protein. The table includes about 340,000 distinct CDR3 sequences, less than 25% detected once. Details on this clonotype: Its cognate antigen is unknown.

The germline gives CDR1 LGHNA, CDR2 YSLEER. The V end was cut by 1 base, the J end by 7 bases, with 16 bases between. This CDR3 comprises 16 residues. The sample comprised PBMCs or a T cell subset sorted from them (not recorded which). The rearrangement uses TRBV4-3 and TRBJ1-4; D gene unclear. The TCR originated in a man aged 18 to 29 who had mild COVID-19 (a few samples of this study predate the infection). Cell type and time point are not known. The CDR3 region is CASSQGNGPAGEKLFF. In DNA form, the CDR3 reads TGCGCCAGCAGCCAAGGGAACGGGCCGGCTGGTGAAAAACTGTTTTTT.